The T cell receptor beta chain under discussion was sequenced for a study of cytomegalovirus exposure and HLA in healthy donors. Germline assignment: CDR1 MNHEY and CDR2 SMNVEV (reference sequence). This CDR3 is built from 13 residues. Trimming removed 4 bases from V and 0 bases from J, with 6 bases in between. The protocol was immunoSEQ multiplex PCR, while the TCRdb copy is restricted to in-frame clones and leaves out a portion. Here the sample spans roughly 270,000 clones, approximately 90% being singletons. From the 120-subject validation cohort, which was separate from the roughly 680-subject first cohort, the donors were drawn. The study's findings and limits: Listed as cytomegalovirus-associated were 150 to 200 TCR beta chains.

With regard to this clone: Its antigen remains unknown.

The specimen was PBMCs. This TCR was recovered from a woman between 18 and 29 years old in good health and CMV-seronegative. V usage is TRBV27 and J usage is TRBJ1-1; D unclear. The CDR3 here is CASSWGVNTEAFF. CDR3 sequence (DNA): TGTGCCAGCAGTTGGGGAGTGAACACTGAAGCTTTCTTT.